The T cell receptor beta chain described here comes from a study of CD8 T cells in Susac syndrome. Trimming removed 7 bases from V and 3 bases from J, with 9 bases in between. CDR1 and CDR2 (germline): MNHEY, SVGEGT. The CDR3 spans 13 residues. An input of about 0.45 to 1 ug of RNA was subjected to reverse transcription using random hexamers. From the immunoSEQ multiplex PCR reads, TCRdb called clonotypes with MiXCR, one entry per CDR3 protein. The sample lists 200,000 to 250,000 distinct CDR3 sequences; 94% were seen once. This receptor was identified in a human donor with Susac syndrome. Source material: CD4+ T cells from PBMCs. The V call is TRBV6-2 or TRBV6-3, the J call TRBJ2-2, with D possibly being TRBD2 (5 bases). CDR3 region: CASIRGYTGELFF. The CDR3 DNA sequence: TGTGCCAGCATTAGAGGGTACACCGGGGAGCTGTTTTTT.